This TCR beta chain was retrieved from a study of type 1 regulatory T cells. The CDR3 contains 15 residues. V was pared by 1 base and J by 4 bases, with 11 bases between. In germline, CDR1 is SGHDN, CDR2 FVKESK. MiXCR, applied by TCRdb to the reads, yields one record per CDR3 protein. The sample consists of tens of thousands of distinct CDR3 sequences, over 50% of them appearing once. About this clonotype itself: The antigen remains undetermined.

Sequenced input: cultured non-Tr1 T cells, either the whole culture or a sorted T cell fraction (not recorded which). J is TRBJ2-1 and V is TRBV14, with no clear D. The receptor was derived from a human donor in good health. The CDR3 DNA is TGTGCCAGCAGCCAAGTTGTGCTAGGTTACAATGAGCAGTTCTTC. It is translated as CASSQVVLGYNEQFF.